One and the same sample provided the 31 T cell receptor beta chains below, sequenced in a study of T cells in Graves' hyperthyroidism and ophthalmopathy. TCR beta CDR3 region amplification was performed from RNA transcripts. An initial round of RT-PCR targeting the TCR CDR3 relied on the HTBI primer set. One entry per CDR3 protein, called by TCRdb with MiXCR from the multiplex PCR reads. This table holds about 400,000 distinct CDR3 sequences, roughly an eighth found once. Material: blood. The receptors here all came from a man aged 50 to 59 with Graves' ophthalmopathy.

This clonotype was picked up many times. The rearrangement uses TRBV11-2 and TRBJ2-3; D is perhaps TRBD1 (5 bases). Germline loops: CDR1 SGHAT, CDR2 FQNNGV. The CDR3 length is 17 residues. V lost 6 bases and J 2 bases, leaving 21 bases between the germline ends. The CDR3 region is CASRHSKGLGPTDTQYF. CDR3 DNA: TGTGCCAGCAGACATTCTAAGGGGTTGGGTCCCACAGATACGCAGTATTTT.

This clonotype was found a few times. A read error is possible here, since a much larger clone lies one base away. The V and J genes are TRBV12-3 or TRBV12-4 and TRBJ1-1; D might be TRBD1 (5 bases). This CDR3 spans 14 amino acids. The CDR3 DNA sequence: TGTGCCAGCAGTTACAGCGACCTTAGAGGGGAAGCTCTCTTT. Its protein product is CASSYSDLRGEALF.

This chain links TRBV13 with TRBJ2-3, with D possibly matching TRBD2 (5 bases). The V gene's germline CDR1 is PRHDT and CDR2 FYEKMQ (reference sequence). The CDR3 spans 16 residues. The V end was cut by 0 bases, the J end by 1 base, with 11 bases between. CDR3 protein: CASSLGTAVRTDTQYF. The CDR3 DNA follows: TGTGCCAGCAGCTTAGGAACAGCGGTTCGCACAGATACGCAGTATTTT.

The chain recombines TRBV6-2 or TRBV6-3 with TRBJ2-7, with 13 positions matching TRBD2. TRBJ2-1 matches the DNA end more closely, so the J call is doubtful. The CDR3 runs 15 residues. Germline V CDR1 and CDR2: MNHEY, SVGEGT. The CDR3 reads CASRGTSGNSYKQFF. CDR3 in DNA: TGTGCCAGCAGGGGGACTAGCGGGAACTCCTACAAGCAGTTCTTC.

The V gene is TRBV29-1, the J gene TRBJ1-3; TRBD1 agrees at 8 bases. There are 14 residues in the CDR3. Germline V CDR1 and CDR2: SQVTM, ANQGSEA. Losses at the gene ends were 7 bases for V and 3 bases for J; bases not matched to a gene: 8. The CDR3 DNA is TGCAGCGCGAACAGGGGGTCTGGTGGAAACACCATATATTTT. Encoded protein: CSANRGSGGNTIYF.

This clonotype appeared a few times. This chain joins TRBV6-1 and TRBJ2-4, with D perhaps matching TRBD1 (6 bases). CDR1 is MNHNS and CDR2 is SASEGT in the germline V gene. V shed 6 bases and J shed 6 bases, with 15 bases lying between them. The CDR3 runs 14 residues. CDR3 coding DNA: TGTGCCAGCAGCACCGGACAGAATTCAAACATTCAGTACTTC. Amino acid sequence: CASSTGQNSNIQYF.

This clonotype was picked up a small number of times. Its ends do not fully match the called genes, so a read error is possible. This sequence joins TRBV15 and TRBJ2-2; weak D call: TRBD2 (5 bases). Germline assignment: CDR1 LNHNV and CDR2 YYDKDF (reference sequence). The CDR3 sequence is 15 residues long. CDR3 sequence (DNA): TGTGCCACCAGCAGTCGTGCAGCGAACACCGGGGAGCTGTTCTTT. Protein product: CATSSRAANTGELFF.

This clonotype appeared many times. The gene calls are TRBV3-1 and TRBJ2-1, with D possibly TRBD2 on 5 matching bases. Trimming removed 6 bases from V and 0 bases from J, with 15 bases in between. Germline assignment: CDR1 LGHDT and CDR2 YNNKEL (reference sequence). The length of the CDR3 is 16 residues. The CDR3 loop is CASSIKRISSYNEQFF. CDR3 nucleotides: TGTGCCAGCAGTATTAAGCGGATTAGCTCCTACAATGAGCAGTTCTTC.

This clonotype was detected a few times. The rearrangement uses TRBV19 and TRBJ2-5, with 9 bases that match TRBD2. V lost 3 bases, J lost 4 bases, and 3 bases stayed unmatched. The CDR3 extends over 14 amino acids. Germline CDR1 and CDR2: LNHDA and SQIVND (reference sequence). CDR3 amino acids: CASSILAGRETQYF. CDR3 sequence (DNA): TGTGCCAGTAGTATCCTAGCGGGACGAGAGACCCAGTACTTC.

This clonotype has a handful of counts. This chain joins TRBV29-1 and TRBJ2-1, with 9 bases identical to TRBD1. From germline, CDR1 is SQVTM and CDR2 ANQGSEA. CDR3 size: 11 residues. Trimming removed 1 base from V and 15 bases from J; junction bases left unmatched: 4. Written as DNA, the CDR3 is TGCAGCGTTGAAGGGGACAGGGACCCGTTCTTC. Protein: CSVEGDRDPFF.

This clonotype came up many times. The chain carries TRBV12-3 or TRBV12-4 and TRBJ1-4; D remains unclear. The CDR3 is 17 amino acids. Trimming removed 4 bases at V and 5 bases at J, with 20 bases between. This CDR3 reads CASSSGPTGSGNEKLFF. CDR3 coding DNA: TGTGCCAGCAGTTCTGGGCCGACGGGGAGCGGGAATGAAAAACTGTTTTTT.

This clonotype was seen at least ten times. The gene calls are TRBV5-1 and TRBJ2-2; TRBD1 aligns across 10 bases. The CDR3 has 14 residues. Losses at the gene ends were 5 bases for V and 5 bases for J; bases not matched to a gene: 3. Germline V gene lookup returns CDR1 SGHRS and CDR2 YFSETQ. The CDR3 nucleotides read TGCGCCAGCAGGGGACAGGGGAGAACCGGGGAGCTGTTTTTT. It encodes CASRGQGRTGELFF.

The table lists this clonotype with many counts. This rearrangement joins TRBV28 to TRBJ2-3; no reliable D call. V lost 6 bases to trimming and J lost 0 bases, with 4 bases between them. The CDR3 spans 12 residues. Germline V CDR1 and CDR2: MDHEN, SYDVKM. In DNA, the CDR3 is TGTGCCAGCAGGGAAAGCACAGATACGCAGTATTTT. Protein: CASRESTDTQYF.

Many counts were recorded for this clonotype. V usage is TRBV27 and J usage is TRBJ1-5, with unresolved D. V dropped 4 bases and J dropped 3 bases, with 7 bases sitting between them. The CDR3 has 13 amino acids. Germline V gene data show CDR1 as MNHEY and CDR2 as SMNVEV (reference sequence). The CDR3, as DNA: TGTGCCAGCAGTTCAAGACTCAATCAGCCCCAGCATTTT. Residues: CASSSRLNQPQHF.

This clonotype was picked up a small number of times. The V call is TRBV12-3 or TRBV12-4, the J call TRBJ2-7, with D possibly matching TRBD1 (6 bases). CDR3 length: 14 residues. The V gene lost 2 bases and the J gene lost 2 bases, with 10 bases spanning the gap. CDR3 loop: CASSLTGKTYEQYF. The DNA of the CDR3 is TGTGCCAGCAGTTTAACAGGGAAGACCTACGAGCAGTACTTC.

This clonotype came up a few times. The chain carries TRBV27 and TRBJ1-2; tentatively, D is TRBD1 (5 bases). V was trimmed by 3 bases and J by 1 base, leaving 12 bases between them. CDR1 and CDR2 from the germline V gene are MNHEY and SMNVEV (reference sequence). The CDR3 extends over 15 amino acids. The CDR3 region has the DNA TGTGCCAGCAGTTTGGGGACCCAGGGTAACTATGGCTACACCTTC. It encodes CASSLGTQGNYGYTF.

V is TRBV5-6 and J is TRBJ1-1, with unresolved D. The germline V gene has CDR1 SGHDT and CDR2 YYEEEE. V shed 1 base and J shed 0 bases, with 7 bases lying between them. This CDR3 region has 14 residues. CDR3 sequence: CASSLRLLNTEAFF. CDR3 bases: TGTGCCAGCAGCTTGAGATTGCTGAACACTGAAGCTTTCTTT.

The gene calls are TRBV5-6 and TRBJ1-1; unclear D gene. There are 14 residues in the CDR3. V lost 0 bases, J lost 4 bases, and 10 bases lay in between. CDR1 and CDR2 from the germline V gene are SGHDT and YYEEEE. DNA of the CDR3: TGTGCCAGCAGCTTGGTAGGGATCGGCACTGAAGCTTTCTTT. Encoded protein: CASSLVGIGTEAFF.

This chain links TRBV6-2 or TRBV6-3 with TRBJ2-2; 8 nucleotides align to TRBD1. CDR3 length: 15 residues. Germline lookup yields CDR1 MNHEY and CDR2 SVGEGT. V gave up 2 bases and J gave up 9 bases; unmatched junction bases: 8. Here the CDR3 DNA reads TGTGCCAGCAGTTACCCCGGACAGGGAGGCCGGGAGCTGTTTTTT. It yields the protein CASSYPGQGGRELFF.

Of note for this clonotype: This may be a read error: a much more frequent sequence differs by one nucleotide. The gene calls are TRBV27 and TRBJ2-4; no firm D call. The CDR3 is 16 residues long. Germline CDR1 MNHEY, CDR2 SMNVEV (reference sequence). CDR3 sequence: CASRGLRREGKDIQYF. CDR3 in DNA: TGTGCCAGCAGGGGCCTCCGTAGGGAAGGCAAAGACATTCAGTACTTC.

This clonotype was found many times. The chain combines TRBV24-1 with TRBJ2-3; TRBD2 is a possible D gene (5 bases). This CDR3 is 16 amino acids long. V lost 9 bases and J 1 base, leaving 19 bases between the germline ends. Germline V CDR1 and CDR2: KGHDR, SFDVKD. The CDR3 region has the DNA TGTGCCACCCCACCGACTGGGAAGAGGGGCACAGATACGCAGTATTTT. It codes for CATPPTGKRGTDTQYF.

Turning to this clonotype: This could be a read error, since a much larger clone is one nucleotide away. The J gene is TRBJ2-1, the V gene TRBV7-9; 8 bases are a match to TRBD2. CDR1 is SEHNR, CDR2 FQNEAQ, per germline (reference sequence). This CDR3 contains 15 residues. The CDR3 DNA sequence: TGTGCCAGCAAAACCAGCGGGAGCCAGTACAATGAGCAGCTCTTC. Its protein is CASKTSGSQYNEQLF.

V is TRBV6-4 and J is TRBJ2-6, with 7 bases aligning to TRBD2. The J segment lost 4 bases and the V segment lost 6 bases, leaving 6 bases of the junction unmatched. The CDR3 has 15 residues. The germline CDR1 and CDR2 sequences are MRHNA and SNTAGT. As DNA, the CDR3 is TGTGCCAGCAGAGCGGGGCCCCTCGGGGCCAACGTCCTGACTTTC. This codes for CASRAGPLGANVLTF.

This clonotype turned up a few times. The rearrangement joins TRBV30 to TRBJ2-1, with a tentative D call TRBD1 (7 bases). The CDR3 is 15 amino acids. Per the germline V gene, CDR1 is GTSNPN and CDR2 is SVGIG (reference sequence). V was cut by 8 bases and J by 2 bases, with 19 bases left in between. The CDR3 here is CASNRDSGPYNEQFF. The CDR3 nucleotides are TGTGCCAGCAATCGGGACAGCGGGCCCTACAATGAGCAGTTCTTC.

This clonotype was seen repeatedly, ten times or more. The rearrangement uses TRBV28 and TRBJ2-6; the D gene is possibly TRBD2 (5 bases). Germline V gene lookup returns CDR1 MDHEN and CDR2 SYDVKM. The ends were cut back, 11 bases at V and 0 bases at J, with 14 bases in the middle. The CDR3 consists of 15 residues. CDR3 residues: CASQKAGSGANVLTF. CDR3 nucleotide sequence: TGTGCCTCTCAAAAGGCGGGCTCTGGGGCCAACGTCCTGACTTTC.

The V gene is TRBV7-9, the J gene TRBJ2-7, with a tentative D call TRBD2 (6 bases). CDR3 size: 16 residues. Per the germline V gene, CDR1 is SEHNR and CDR2 is FQNEAQ (reference sequence). V lost 5 bases and J lost 6, with 23 bases in between. CDR3 region: CASSAAEEGWRFEQYF. CDR3 nucleotide sequence: TGTGCCAGCAGCGCGGCGGAGGAGGGGTGGCGGTTCGAGCAGTACTTC.

The chain couples TRBV28 to TRBJ1-5, with a possible D match to TRBD1 (5 bases). V dropped 6 bases and J dropped 7 bases, with 16 bases sitting between them. The CDR3 spans 14 residues. The germline gives CDR1 MDHEN, CDR2 SYDVKM. The CDR3 here is CASSLEGAQQPQHF. DNA for the CDR3: TGTGCCAGCAGCTTAGAAGGGGCTCAGCAGCCCCAGCATTTT.

This clonotype has just a few counts. The chain links TRBV29-1 to TRBJ1-2, with D perhaps matching TRBD1 (5 bases). The CDR3 length is 14 residues. The germline V and J ends were trimmed by 1 base and 4 bases, with 13 bases remaining between them. CDR1 SQVTM and CDR2 ANQGSEA come from the germline V gene. CDR3 nucleotide sequence: TGCAGCGTTGAAGGCCAGGGCAGAACCTATGGCTACACCTTC. It specifies CSVEGQGRTYGYTF.

There are a few counts of this clonotype. The J gene is TRBJ1-6, the V gene TRBV20-1; D might be TRBD1 (6 bases). CDR1 and CDR2 (germline): DFQATT, SNEGSKA (reference sequence). V was trimmed by 7 bases and J by 0 bases, leaving 13 bases between them. This CDR3 comprises 15 residues. The CDR3 region is CSVSAGDSYNSPLHF. CDR3 coding DNA: TGCAGTGTTTCGGCAGGGGACTCCTATAATTCACCCCTCCACTTT.

For this clonotype: This may be a read error: a much more frequent sequence differs by one nucleotide. The chain recombines TRBV12-5 with TRBJ2-1; 8 nucleotides align to TRBD2. Looked up from germline, CDR1 is LGHNT and CDR2 is FRNRAP. This CDR3 spans 13 amino acids. For the CDR3, the DNA is TGTGCTAGTGACTTGGCGGGAGGCAATAAGCAGTTCTTC. Translation gives CASDLAGGNKQFF. Based on the CDR3 plus reference TRBV12-5 and TRBJ2-1, the full variable domain is DARVTQTPRHKVTEMGQEVTMRCQPILGHNTVFWYRQTMMQGLELLAYFRNRAPLDDSGMPKDRFSAEMPDATLATLKIQPSEPRDSAVYFCASDLAGGNKQFFGPGTRLTVL.

The table lists this clonotype with many counts. Here the CDR3 DNA reads TGTGCCAGCAGCCAAGGAAGGCCGGGACTAGCTATCACCGGGGAGCTGTTTTTT. This gives the protein CASSQGRPGLAITGELFF. The V call is TRBV3-1, the J call TRBJ2-2; 9 nucleotides match TRBD2. There are 18 residues in the CDR3. Germline V gene sequence: CDR1 LGHDT, CDR2 YNNKEL (reference sequence). The V gene end was trimmed by 1 base and the J gene end by 4 bases; junction bases not matched to a gene: 10.